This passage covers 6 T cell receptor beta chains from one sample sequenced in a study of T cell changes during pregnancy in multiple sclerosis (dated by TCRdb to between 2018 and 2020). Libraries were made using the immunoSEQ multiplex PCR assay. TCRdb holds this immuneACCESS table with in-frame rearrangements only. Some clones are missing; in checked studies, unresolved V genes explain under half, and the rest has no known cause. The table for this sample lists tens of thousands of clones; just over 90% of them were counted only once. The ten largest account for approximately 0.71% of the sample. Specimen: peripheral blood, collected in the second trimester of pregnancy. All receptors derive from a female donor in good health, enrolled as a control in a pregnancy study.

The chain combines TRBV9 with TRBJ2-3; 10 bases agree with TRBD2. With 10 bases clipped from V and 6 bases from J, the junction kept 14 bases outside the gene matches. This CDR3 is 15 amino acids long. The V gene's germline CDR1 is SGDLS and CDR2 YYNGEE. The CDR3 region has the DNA TGTGCCTCAGGAGGGGTAGCGGGGGGTTTGGATACGCAGTATTTT. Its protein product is CASGGVAGGLDTQYF. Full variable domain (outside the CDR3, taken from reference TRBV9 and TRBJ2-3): DSGVTQTPKHLITATGQRVTLRCSPRSGDLSVYWYQQSLDQGLQFLIQYYNGEERAKGNILERFSAQQFPDLHSELNLSSLELGDSALYFCASGGVAGGLDTQYFGPGTRLTVL.

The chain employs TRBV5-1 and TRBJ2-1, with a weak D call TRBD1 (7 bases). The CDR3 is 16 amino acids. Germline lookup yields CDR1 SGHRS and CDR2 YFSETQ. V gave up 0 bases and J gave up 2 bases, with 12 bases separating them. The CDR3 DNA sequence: TGCGCCAGCAGCTTGGTCGCAGGGGGGACCTACAATGAGCAGTTCTTC. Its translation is CASSLVAGGTYNEQFF.

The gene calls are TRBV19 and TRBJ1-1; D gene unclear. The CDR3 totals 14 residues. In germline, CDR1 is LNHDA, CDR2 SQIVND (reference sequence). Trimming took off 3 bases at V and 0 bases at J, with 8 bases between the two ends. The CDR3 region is CASSITRVNTEAFF. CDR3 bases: TGTGCCAGTAGTATCACGAGGGTGAACACTGAAGCTTTCTTT.

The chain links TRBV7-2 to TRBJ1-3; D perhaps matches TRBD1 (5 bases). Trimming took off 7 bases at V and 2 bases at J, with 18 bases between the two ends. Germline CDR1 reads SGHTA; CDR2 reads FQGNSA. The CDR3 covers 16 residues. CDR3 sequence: CASTSGGEGTGNTIYF. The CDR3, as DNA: TGTGCCAGCACCTCCGGGGGGGAAGGGACTGGAAACACCATATATTTT.

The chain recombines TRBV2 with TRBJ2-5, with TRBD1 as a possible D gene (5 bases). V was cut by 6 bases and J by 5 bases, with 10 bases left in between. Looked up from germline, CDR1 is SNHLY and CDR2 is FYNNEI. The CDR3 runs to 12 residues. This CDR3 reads CASSGQGETQYF. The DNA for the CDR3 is TGTGCCAGCAGCGGCCAGGGTGAGACCCAGTACTTC.

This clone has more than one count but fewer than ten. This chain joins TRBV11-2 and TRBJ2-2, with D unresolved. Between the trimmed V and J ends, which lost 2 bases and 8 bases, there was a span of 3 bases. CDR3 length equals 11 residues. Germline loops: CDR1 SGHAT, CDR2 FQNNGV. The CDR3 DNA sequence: TGTGCCAGCAGCTTACTGGGGGAGCTGTTTTTT. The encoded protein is CASSLLGELFF.